The next 26 T cell receptor beta chains were all read from a single sample in a study of T cell repertoires in cytomegalovirus infection. Via MiXCR, TCRdb re-called the reads, giving one row per CDR3 protein. Among about 530,000 distinct CDR3 sequences listed, about 26% were seen once. The specimen was PBMCs. All receptors come from a human donor in good health (CMV status not recorded). Some clones in this sample may be carry-over from other donors' samples.

At least ten counts were recorded for this clonotype. The V gene is TRBV11-2, the J gene TRBJ1-5; no clear D gene. Looked up from germline, CDR1 is SGHAT and CDR2 is FQNNGV. The ends were cut back, 5 bases at V and 4 bases at J, with 9 bases in the middle. This CDR3 has 13 residues. The CDR3 loop reads CASSRTENQPQHF. The CDR3 DNA follows: TGTGCCAGCAGCCGGACCGAAAATCAGCCCCAGCATTTT.

This chain links TRBV20-1 with TRBJ2-1; 13 bases align to TRBD2. CDR3 size: 19 residues. The V gene's germline CDR1 is DFQATT and CDR2 SNEGSKA (reference sequence). Germline trimming cut 0 bases from V and 0 bases from J; bases unmatched to any gene: 8. The CDR3 sequence is CSARDGGTSGTSSYNEQFF. In nucleotides, the CDR3 is TGCAGTGCTAGAGACGGGGGGACTAGCGGGACCAGCTCCTACAATGAGCAGTTCTTC.

The chain carries TRBV24-1 and TRBJ1-2; possibly TRBD1 for D (6 bases). This CDR3 has 12 residues. CDR1 and CDR2 (germline): KGHDR, SFDVKD. Trimming stripped 4 bases from V and 7 bases from J, with 9 bases between. The CDR3 DNA sequence: TGTGCCACCAGTGAGGACAGAGGTGGCTACACCTTC. The encoded protein is CATSEDRGGYTF.

V gene TRBV11-3 combines with J gene TRBJ2-7; 12 nucleotides line up with TRBD2. Germline V CDR1 and CDR2: SGHNT, YENEEA. The CDR3 consists of 12 residues. The CDR3 coding sequence is TGTGCCAGCAGGCTAGCGGGAGGGCCCTCGGTCGTC. Translated, it gives CASRLAGGPSVV.

The chain employs TRBV18 and TRBJ2-3, with 7 bases lining up with TRBD2. There are 18 residues in the CDR3. V lost 1 base to trimming and J lost 4 bases; unmatched junction nucleotides: 14. Germline assignment: CDR1 KGHSH and CDR2 LQKENI. The CDR3 coding sequence is TGTGCCAGCTCACCACGTCCCCCCGCGGGAGTTGGATCAGATACGCAGTATTTT. Its translation: CASSPRPPAGVGSDTQYF.

This clonotype has a handful of counts. The chain links TRBV20-1 to TRBJ1-1, with D maybe TRBD1 (5 bases). Germline CDR1 reads DFQATT; CDR2 reads SNEGSKA (reference sequence). V lost 1 base, J lost 7 bases, and 13 bases lay in between. This CDR3 region has 13 residues. The CDR3 region is CSARGSRDYEAFF. In DNA, the CDR3 is TGCAGTGCTAGAGGGAGCAGGGACTATGAAGCTTTCTTT.

This clonotype was seen a handful of times. The V gene is TRBV19, the J gene TRBJ1-6, with 8 bases aligning to TRBD1. CDR1 and CDR2 from the germline V gene are LNHDA and SQIVND (reference sequence). The CDR3 sequence is 16 residues long. V was clipped by 6 bases and J by 7 bases; unmatched bases: 11. The CDR3: CASSLGDRTENSPLHF. The CDR3 region has the DNA TGTGCCAGTAGCCTGGGGGACAGGACCGAAAATTCACCCCTCCACTTT.

The chain recombines TRBV5-5 with TRBJ1-2; D gene ambiguous. The germline V gene has CDR1 SGHKS and CDR2 YYEKEE (reference sequence). This CDR3 contains 15 residues. Trimming removed 4 bases at V and 4 bases at J, with 17 bases between. The chain's CDR3 is CASSPAISRGYGYTF. The CDR3 DNA is TGTGCCAGCAGCCCCGCCATATCGCGGGGCTATGGCTACACCTTC. Using reference TRBV5-5 and TRBJ1-2 for the parts outside the CDR3, the full variable domain is DAGVTQSPTHLIKTRGQQVTLRCSPISGHKSVSWYQQVLGQGPQFIFQYYEKEERGRGNFPDRFSARQFPNYSSELNVNALLLGDSALYLCASSPAISRGYGYTFGSGTRLTVV.

The J gene is TRBJ2-1, the V gene TRBV19; TRBD2 might be the D (5 bases). V lost 7 bases and J 5 bases, leaving 18 bases between the germline ends. Germline V gene data show CDR1 as LNHDA and CDR2 as SQIVND (reference sequence). The CDR3 length is 15 residues. The CDR3 sequence is CASNQLGRRNNEQFF. Written as DNA, the CDR3 is TGTGCCAGTAACCAACTAGGTCGTCGGAACAATGAGCAGTTCTTC. The full variable domain, rest sourced from reference TRBV19 and TRBJ2-1, is DGGITQSPKYLFRKEGQNVTLSCEQNLNHDAMYWYRQDPGQGLRLIYYSQIVNDFQKGDIAEGYSVSREKKESFPLTVTSAQKNPTAFYLCASNQLGRRNNEQFFGPGTRLTVL.

Here the CDR3 DNA reads TGTGCCAGCAGCTTAGAGGAAGGGACAGGACGATACTACTTC. Its protein product is CASSLEEGTGRYYF. This chain joins TRBV7-6 and TRBJ2-7; 8 positions match TRBD1. V lost 1 base to trimming and J lost 13 bases; unmatched junction nucleotides: 12. CDR3 length: 14 amino acids. Per the germline V gene, CDR1 is SGHVS and CDR2 is FNYEAQ.

The chain joins TRBV19 to TRBJ2-3, with TRBD1 matching over 7 bases. The CDR3 loop spans 15 amino acids. After removal of 6 bases from V and 4 bases from J, the junction contained 10 bases not matched to a gene. The V gene's germline CDR1 is LNHDA and CDR2 SQIVND (reference sequence). This CDR3 is CASRDMGQNSDTQYF. The DNA for the CDR3 is TGTGCCAGTAGAGATATGGGACAGAATTCAGATACGCAGTATTTT.

This clonotype was detected ten times or more. The chain has TRBV7-2 and TRBJ2-1; TRBD2 aligns across 10 bases. The V and J ends lost 5 bases and 3 bases, in that order; junction bases with no gene match: 4. The CDR3 loop spans 15 amino acids. Germline-derived CDR1 and CDR2 are SGHTA and FQGNSA. CDR3 loop: CASSPGTSDYNEQFF. CDR3 nucleotide sequence: TGTGCCAGCAGCCCAGGGACTAGCGACTACAATGAGCAGTTCTTC.

The CDR3 reads CASSLEIQETQYF. CDR3 nucleotides: TGTGCCAGCAGCTTAGAGATCCAAGAGACCCAGTACTTC. This chain uses TRBV5-4 with TRBJ2-5; D is unresolved. Trimming pared 2 bases from V and 1 base from J, leaving 6 bases between. The germline CDR1 and CDR2 sequences are SGHNT and YYREEE (reference sequence). This CDR3 has 13 amino acids.

The CDR3 nucleotides are TGCAGTGCGCATAACACAGAGTCAGAAGCTTTCTTT. Protein sequence: CSAHNTESEAFF. The chain is built from TRBV20-1 and TRBJ1-1; D remains ambiguous. Germline values: CDR1 DFQATT, CDR2 SNEGSKA (reference sequence). CDR3 length equals 12 residues. Trimming left V 6 bases short and J 8 bases short, with 16 bases between.

This sequence joins TRBV7-2 and TRBJ2-2; 12 bases line up with TRBD2. V trimming: 3 bases; J trimming: 5 bases; junction bases outside the gene matches: 7. The CDR3 loop spans 17 amino acids. CDR1 is SGHTA and CDR2 is FQGNSA in the germline V gene. CDR3 nucleotides: TGTGCCAGCAGCTTGGCTAGCGGGAGGGGAGGAACCGGGGAGCTGTTTTTT. Protein sequence: CASSLASGRGGTGELFF.

The J gene is TRBJ2-3, the V gene TRBV28, with 8 bases that match TRBD2. Per the germline V gene, CDR1 is MDHEN and CDR2 is SYDVKM. The trim removed 7 bases at V and 2 bases at J, leaving 5 bases unmatched. The CDR3 loop spans 14 amino acids. DNA for the CDR3: TGTGCCAGCACGGCGGGAGGCAACACAGATACGCAGTATTTT. It translates to CASTAGGNTDTQYF.

V usage is TRBV7-9 and J usage is TRBJ1-1; D may be TRBD1 (5 bases). Trimming pared 5 bases from V and 1 base from J, leaving 17 bases between. The CDR3 sequence is 16 residues long. Germline assignment: CDR1 SEHNR and CDR2 FQNEAQ (reference sequence). The CDR3 nucleotides are TGTGCCAGCAGCACGAACCACCTAGACAGGAACACTGAAGCTTTCTTT. As protein: CASSTNHLDRNTEAFF.

The CDR3 DNA is TGTGCCAGCAGTCGGGGCAGGTTTGGGACTGAAGCTTTCTTT. This encodes CASSRGRFGTEAFF. The genes are TRBV25-1 and TRBJ1-1; D might be TRBD1 (5 bases). Per the germline V gene, CDR1 is MGHDK and CDR2 is SYGVNS. The CDR3 runs to 14 residues. V was trimmed by 5 bases and J by 5 bases, leaving 15 bases between them.

This clonotype was counted only a few times. J is TRBJ1-3 and V is TRBV6-1, with unresolved D. Germline assignment: CDR1 MNHNS and CDR2 SASEGT. V shed 7 bases and J shed 0 bases, with 16 bases lying between them. This CDR3 contains 16 residues. CDR3 region: CASTPRSPSSGNTIYF. CDR3 nucleotide sequence: TGTGCCAGCACCCCCAGGAGCCCGAGCTCTGGAAACACCATATATTTT.

This clonotype showed up many times. Just one base apart from a much larger clone, this may be a read error. This chain joins TRBV11-3 and TRBJ1-1; D is unclear. V lost 2 bases to trimming and J lost 1 base, with 5 bases between them. CDR1 SGHNT and CDR2 YENEEA come from the germline V gene. The CDR3 has 13 residues. In DNA, the CDR3 is TGTGCCAGCAGCTTACACGGGAACACTGAAGCTTTCTTT. Translating gives CASSLHGNTEAFF.

Here the CDR3 reads CASSLAGALANTEAFF. The CDR3 region has the DNA TGTGCCAGCAGCTTAGCGGGGGCCCTGGCGAACACTGAAGCTTTCTTT. The chain couples TRBV7-2 to TRBJ1-1; a possible D gene is TRBD1 (6 bases). The germline V and J ends were trimmed by 0 bases and 1 base, with 12 bases remaining between them. CDR3 size: 16 residues. CDR1 and CDR2 (germline): SGHTA, FQGNSA. Filled out from reference TRBV7-2 and TRBJ1-1, the complete variable domain reads GAGVSQSPSNKVTEKGKDVELRCDPISGHTALYWYRQSLGQGLEFLIYFQGNSAPDKSGLPSDRFSAERTGGSVSTLTIQRTQQEDSAVYLCASSLAGALANTEAFFGQGTRLTVV.

This clonotype was observed a handful of times. The J gene is TRBJ1-1, the V gene TRBV7-9; tentatively, D is TRBD1 (5 bases). V lost 1 base, J lost 8 bases, and 8 bases lay in between. CDR1 SEHNR and CDR2 FQNEAQ come from the germline V gene (reference sequence). The CDR3 covers 12 residues. DNA for the CDR3: TGTGCCAGCAGCTTAGATTACAGGGAAGCTTTCTTT. This encodes CASSLDYREAFF.

In its sample, this clonotype was seen many times. One end of the junction fails to match germline, which may point to a read error. The chain uses TRBV7-6 and TRBJ2-3; D is unresolved. The CDR3 is 13 amino acids. CDR1 and CDR2 (germline): SGHVS, FNYEAQ. This CDR3 reads CASSLEVTDTQYF. The CDR3 DNA reads TGTGCTAGCAGCTTAGAGGTCACAGATACGCAGTATTTT.

This clonotype was picked up many times. This chain connects TRBV7-8 to TRBJ2-2; D gene uncertain. V lost 2 bases, J lost 3 bases, and 13 bases lay in between. This CDR3 contains 16 residues. CDR1 and CDR2 from the germline V gene are SGHVS and FQNEAQ. The CDR3 bases are TGTGCCAGCAGCTTAAGGCGGCAGATACACACCGGGGAGCTGTTTTTT. Protein product: CASSLRRQIHTGELFF. Using reference TRBV7-8 and TRBJ2-2 for the parts outside the CDR3, the full variable domain is GAGVSQSPRYKVAKRGQDVALRCDPISGHVSLFWYQQALGQGPEFLTYFQNEAQLDKSGLPSDRFFAERPEGSVSTLKIQRTQQEDSAVYLCASSLRRQIHTGELFFGEGSRLTVL.

This clonotype was counted at least ten times. This chain joins TRBV7-2 and TRBJ1-3; the match to TRBD1 covers 9 bases. Germline CDR1 is SGHTA and CDR2 is FQGNSA. V lost 3 bases, J lost 4 bases, and 7 bases stayed unmatched. The CDR3 consists of 16 residues. CDR3 coding DNA: TGTGCCAGCAGCTTCGCCGTGACAGGGGGAGGAAACACCATATATTTT. This codes for CASSFAVTGGGNTIYF.

The gene calls are TRBV6-2 or TRBV6-3 and TRBJ2-7; D is undetermined. Trimming took off 5 bases at V and 0 bases at J, with 17 bases between the two ends. CDR3 length equals 16 residues. CDR1 and CDR2 (germline): MNHEY, SVGEGT. CDR3 nucleotides: TGTGCCAGCAGTCCCCTCGGAAGGTCCCTCTCCTACGAGCAGTACGTC. Residues: CASSPLGRSLSYEQYV.